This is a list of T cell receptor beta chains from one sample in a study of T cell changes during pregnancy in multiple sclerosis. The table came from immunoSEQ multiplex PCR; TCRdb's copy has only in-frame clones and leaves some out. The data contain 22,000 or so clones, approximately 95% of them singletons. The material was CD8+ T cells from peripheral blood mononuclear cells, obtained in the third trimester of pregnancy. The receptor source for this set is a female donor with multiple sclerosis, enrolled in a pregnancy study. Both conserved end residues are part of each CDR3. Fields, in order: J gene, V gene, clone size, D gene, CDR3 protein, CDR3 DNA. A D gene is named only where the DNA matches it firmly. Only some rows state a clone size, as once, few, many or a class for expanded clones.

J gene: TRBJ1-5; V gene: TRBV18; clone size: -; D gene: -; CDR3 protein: CASSPETPMGNQPQHF; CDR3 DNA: TGTGCCAGCTCACCCGAGACACCGATGGGCAATCAGCCCCAGCATTTT
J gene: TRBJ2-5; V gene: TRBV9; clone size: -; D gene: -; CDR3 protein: CASSGTVQETQYF; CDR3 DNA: TGTGCCAGCAGCGGGACAGTTCAAGAGACCCAGTACTTC
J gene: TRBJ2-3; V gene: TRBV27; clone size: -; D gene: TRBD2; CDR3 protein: CASIPTSGSLTDTQYF; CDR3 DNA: TGTGCCAGCATCCCGACTAGCGGGAGCTTGACAGATACGCAGTATTTT
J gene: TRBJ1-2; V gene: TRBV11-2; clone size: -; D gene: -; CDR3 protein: CASSLHKNYGYTF; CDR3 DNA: TGTGCCAGCAGCTTACACAAGAACTATGGCTACACCTTC
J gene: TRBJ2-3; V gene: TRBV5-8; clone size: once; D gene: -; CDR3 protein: CASSVPPGDTQYF; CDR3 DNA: TGTGCCAGCAGCGTTCCCCCGGGGGATACGCAGTATTTT
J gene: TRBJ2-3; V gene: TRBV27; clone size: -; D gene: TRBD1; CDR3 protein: CASSLSLTGADTQYF; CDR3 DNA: TGTGCCAGCAGTTTATCGCTCACAGGGGCGGATACGCAGTATTTT
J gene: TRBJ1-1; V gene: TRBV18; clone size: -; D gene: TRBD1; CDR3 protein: CASSNALQGMNTEAFF; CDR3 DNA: TGTGCCAGCTCAAACGCGTTACAGGGGATGAACACTGAAGCTTTCTTT
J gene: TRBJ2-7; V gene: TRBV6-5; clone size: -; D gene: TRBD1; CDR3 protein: CASSYKGGGYEQYF; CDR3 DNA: TGTGCCAGCAGTTACAAAGGGGGCGGGTACGAGCAGTACTTC
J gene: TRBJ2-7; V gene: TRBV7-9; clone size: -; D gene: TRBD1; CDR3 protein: CASSPDRRLVEQYF; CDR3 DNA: TGTGCCAGCAGCCCGGACAGGCGTCTGGTCGAGCAGTACTTC
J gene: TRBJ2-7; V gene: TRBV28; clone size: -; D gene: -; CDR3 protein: CASSLGTGSEQYF; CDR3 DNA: TGTGCCAGCAGTTTGGGTACAGGGAGCGAGCAGTACTTC
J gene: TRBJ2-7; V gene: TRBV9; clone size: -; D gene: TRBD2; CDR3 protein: CASSGGLAGIDNEQYF; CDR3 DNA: TGTGCCAGCAGCGGGGGACTAGCGGGAATCGACAACGAGCAGTACTTC
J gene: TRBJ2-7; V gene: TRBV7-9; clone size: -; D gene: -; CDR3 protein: CASSNPDSPAYEQYF; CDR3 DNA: TGTGCCAGCAGCAACCCCGACAGCCCGGCCTACGAGCAGTACTTC
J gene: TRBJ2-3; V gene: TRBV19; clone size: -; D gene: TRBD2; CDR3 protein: CASSTRPGTSGEDTQYF; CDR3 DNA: TGTGCCAGTAGTACCAGACCCGGGACTAGCGGGGAGGATACGCAGTATTTT
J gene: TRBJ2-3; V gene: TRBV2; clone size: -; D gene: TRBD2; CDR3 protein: CASMGGTTSTDTQYF; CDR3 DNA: TGTGCCAGCATGGGGGGGACTACTAGCACAGATACGCAGTATTTT
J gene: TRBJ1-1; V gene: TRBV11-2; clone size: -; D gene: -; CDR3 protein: CASSSDRGLNTEAFF; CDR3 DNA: TGTGCCAGCAGCTCCGACCGGGGGTTGAACACTGAAGCTTTCTTT
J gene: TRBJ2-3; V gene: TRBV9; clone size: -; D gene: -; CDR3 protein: CASTPSSADTQYF; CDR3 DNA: TGTGCCAGCACCCCTTCAAGCGCAGATACGCAGTATTTT
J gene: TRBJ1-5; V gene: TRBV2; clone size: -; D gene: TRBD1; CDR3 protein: CASSPPGTAGQPQHF; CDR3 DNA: TGTGCCAGCAGTCCCCCCGGGACAGCGGGTCAGCCCCAGCATTTT
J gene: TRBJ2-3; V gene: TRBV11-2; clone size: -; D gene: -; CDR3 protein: CASSLSQVTDTQYF; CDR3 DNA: TGTGCCAGCAGCTTGAGTCAGGTAACAGATACGCAGTATTTT
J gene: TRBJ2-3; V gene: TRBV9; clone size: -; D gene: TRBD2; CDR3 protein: CASSFSGRAADTQYF; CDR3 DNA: TGTGCCAGCAGCTTTAGCGGGAGGGCCGCAGATACGCAGTATTTT
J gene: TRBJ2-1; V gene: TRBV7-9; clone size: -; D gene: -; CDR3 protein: CASSLAIGREQFF; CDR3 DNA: TGTGCCAGCAGCTTAGCGATCGGTCGAGAGCAGTTCTTC
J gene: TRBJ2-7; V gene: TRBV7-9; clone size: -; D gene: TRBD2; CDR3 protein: CASSIAPGLAGHYEQYF; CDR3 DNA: TGTGCCAGCAGCATCGCCCCGGGACTAGCGGGCCACTACGAGCAGTACTTC
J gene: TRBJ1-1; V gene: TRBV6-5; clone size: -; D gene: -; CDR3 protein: CASTKGGTHTEAFF; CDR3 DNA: TGTGCCAGCACCAAAGGGGGTACGCACACTGAAGCTTTCTTT
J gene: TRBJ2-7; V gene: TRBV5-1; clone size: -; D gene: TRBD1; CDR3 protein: CASSLEWSGDRAAYEQYF; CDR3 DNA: TGCGCCAGCAGCTTGGAATGGTCGGGGGACAGGGCAGCTTACGAGCAGTACTTC
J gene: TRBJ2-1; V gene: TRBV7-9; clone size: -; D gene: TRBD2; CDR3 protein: CASSPDPFSGRVGDNEQFF; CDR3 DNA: TGTGCCAGCAGCCCAGACCCTTTTAGCGGGAGGGTGGGAGACAATGAGCAGTTCTTC
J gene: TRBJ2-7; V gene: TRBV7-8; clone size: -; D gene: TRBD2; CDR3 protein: CASSLLGSGYEQYF; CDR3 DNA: TGTGCCAGCAGCCTCCTGGGTAGCGGGTACGAGCAGTACTTC
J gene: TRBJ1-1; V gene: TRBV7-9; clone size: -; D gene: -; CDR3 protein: CASTGGDTEAFF; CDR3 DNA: TGTGCCAGCACGGGGGGGGACACTGAAGCTTTCTTT
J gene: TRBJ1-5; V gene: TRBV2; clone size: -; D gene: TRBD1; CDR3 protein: CASSPGQELKAPQHF; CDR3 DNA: TGTGCCAGCAGCCCCGGACAGGAGTTGAAGGCGCCCCAGCATTTT
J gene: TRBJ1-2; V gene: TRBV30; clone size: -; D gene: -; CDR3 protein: CASDRSPEVDGYTF; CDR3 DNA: TGTGCCTCAGACAGGTCCCCCGAGGTCGATGGCTACACCTTC
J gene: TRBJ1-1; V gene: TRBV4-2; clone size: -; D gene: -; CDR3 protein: CASSQQTRSGTEAFF; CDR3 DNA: TGTGCCAGCAGCCAACAAACACGGTCGGGGACTGAAGCTTTCTTT
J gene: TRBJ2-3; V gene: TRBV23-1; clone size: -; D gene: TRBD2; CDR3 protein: CASSQSRQVGRADTQYF; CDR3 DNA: TGCGCCAGCAGTCAATCGAGACAGGTCGGGAGGGCAGATACGCAGTATTTT
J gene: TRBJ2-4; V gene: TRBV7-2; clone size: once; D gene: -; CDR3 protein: CASSGETDLAKNIQYF; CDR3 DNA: TGTGCCAGCAGCGGAGAGACTGACCTAGCCAAAAACATTCAGTACTTC
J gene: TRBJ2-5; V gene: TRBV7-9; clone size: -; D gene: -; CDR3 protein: CASSLEGQGETQYF; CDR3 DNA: TGTGCCAGCAGCTTAGAGGGTCAGGGGGAGACCCAGTACTTC
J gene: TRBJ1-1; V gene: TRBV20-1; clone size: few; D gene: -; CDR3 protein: CSARDSGAAFF; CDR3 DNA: TGCAGTGCTAGAGATTCAGGGGCGGCTTTCTTT
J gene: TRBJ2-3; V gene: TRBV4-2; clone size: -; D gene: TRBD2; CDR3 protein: CASSQEAGGPDTQYF; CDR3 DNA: TGTGCCAGCAGCCAAGAAGCGGGGGGGCCCGATACGCAGTATTTT
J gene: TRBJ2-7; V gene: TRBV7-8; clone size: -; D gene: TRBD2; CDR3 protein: CASSFSGGDEQYF; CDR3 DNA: TGTGCCAGCAGCTTTAGCGGGGGAGACGAGCAGTACTTC
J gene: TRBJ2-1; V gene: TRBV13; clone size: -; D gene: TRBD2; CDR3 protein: CASSLPGGLAYNEQFF; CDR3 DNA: TGTGCCAGCAGCCTACCGGGGGGTCTTGCGTACAATGAGCAGTTCTTC
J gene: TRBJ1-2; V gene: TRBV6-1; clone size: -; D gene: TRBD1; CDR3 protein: CASSERGPLPGGDGYTF; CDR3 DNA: TGTGCCAGCAGTGAAAGGGGGCCCTTACCTGGGGGCGATGGCTACACCTTC
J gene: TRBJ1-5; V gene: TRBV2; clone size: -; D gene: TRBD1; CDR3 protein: CASSSGQGRQPQHF; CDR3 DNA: TGTGCCAGCAGCTCCGGACAGGGCCGCCAGCCCCAGCATTTT
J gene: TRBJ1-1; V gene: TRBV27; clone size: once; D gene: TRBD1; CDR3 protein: CASSTGALGEAFF; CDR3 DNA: TGTGCCAGCAGTACAGGGGCTCTGGGTGAAGCTTTCTTT
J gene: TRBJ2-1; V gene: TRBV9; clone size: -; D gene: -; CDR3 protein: CASSTREPNNEQFF; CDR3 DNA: TGTGCCAGCAGCACCCGGGAACCTAACAATGAGCAGTTCTTC
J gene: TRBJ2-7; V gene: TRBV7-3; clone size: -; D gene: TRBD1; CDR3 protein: CASSLDGTGANEQYF; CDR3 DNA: TGTGCCAGCAGCCTGGACGGGACAGGGGCCAACGAGCAGTACTTC
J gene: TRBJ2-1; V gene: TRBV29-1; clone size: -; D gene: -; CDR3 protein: CSVARAGAYNEQFF; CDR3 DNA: TGCAGCGTTGCTAGGGCAGGGGCCTACAATGAGCAGTTCTTC
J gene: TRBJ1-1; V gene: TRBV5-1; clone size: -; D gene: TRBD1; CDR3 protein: CASRWTGGPEAFF; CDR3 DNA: TGCGCCAGCAGGTGGACAGGGGGTCCTGAAGCTTTCTTT
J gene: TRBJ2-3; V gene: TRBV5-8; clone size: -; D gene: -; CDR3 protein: CASSYTRDTFTDTQYF; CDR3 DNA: TGTGCCAGCAGCTATACCCGGGACACTTTCACAGATACGCAGTATTTT
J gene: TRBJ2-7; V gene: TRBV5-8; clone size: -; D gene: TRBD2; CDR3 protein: CASSLSGRESYEQYF; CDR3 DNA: TGTGCCAGCAGCCTAAGCGGGAGGGAATCCTACGAGCAGTACTTC
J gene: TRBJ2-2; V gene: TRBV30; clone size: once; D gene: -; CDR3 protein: CAWSPRQEPPGELFF; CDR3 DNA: TGTGCCTGGAGCCCTAGACAGGAACCCCCCGGGGAGCTGTTTTTT
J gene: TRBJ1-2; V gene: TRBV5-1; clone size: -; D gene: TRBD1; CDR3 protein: CASSLGRGDRADYGYTF; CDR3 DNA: TGCGCCAGCAGCTTGGGCCGTGGGGACAGGGCGGACTATGGCTACACCTTC
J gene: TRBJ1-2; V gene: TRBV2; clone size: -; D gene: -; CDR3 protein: CASSEGGRTANYGYTF; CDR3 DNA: TGTGCCAGCAGTGAAGGGGGTAGGACTGCTAACTATGGCTACACCTTC
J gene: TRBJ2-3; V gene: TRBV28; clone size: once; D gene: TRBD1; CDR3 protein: CASSLGTGDTDTQYF; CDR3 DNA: TGTGCCAGCAGTTTGGGGACAGGGGACACAGATACGCAGTATTTT
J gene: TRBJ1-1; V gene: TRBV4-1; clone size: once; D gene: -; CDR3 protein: CASSQVVRENTEAFF; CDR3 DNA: TGCGCCAGCAGCCAAGTTGTGAGGGAGAACACTGAAGCTTTCTTT
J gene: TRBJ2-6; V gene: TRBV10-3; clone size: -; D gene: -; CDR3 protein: CAIKGRESSGANVLTF; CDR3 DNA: TGTGCCATCAAAGGCCGGGAAAGCTCTGGGGCCAACGTCCTGACTTTC
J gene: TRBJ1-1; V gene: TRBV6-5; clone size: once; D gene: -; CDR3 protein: CASSYYAGNTEAFF; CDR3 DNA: TGTGCCAGCAGTTACTACGCAGGAAACACTGAAGCTTTCTTT
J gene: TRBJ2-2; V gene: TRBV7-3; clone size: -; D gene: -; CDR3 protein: CASSQAGGNTGELFF; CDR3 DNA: TGTGCCAGCAGCCAGGCGGGTGGAAACACCGGGGAGCTGTTTTTT
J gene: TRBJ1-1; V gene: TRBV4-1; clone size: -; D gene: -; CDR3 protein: CASIGGATEAFF; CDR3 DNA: TGCGCCAGCATAGGGGGGGCCACTGAAGCTTTCTTT
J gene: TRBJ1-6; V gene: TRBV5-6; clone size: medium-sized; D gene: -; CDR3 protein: CASSLVSSPLHF; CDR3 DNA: TGTGCCAGCAGCTTGGTGAGTTCACCCCTCCACTTT
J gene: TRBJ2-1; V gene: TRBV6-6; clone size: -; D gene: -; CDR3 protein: CASSLGRGYNEQFF; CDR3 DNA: TGTGCCAGCAGTTTGGGTAGGGGCTACAATGAGCAGTTCTTC
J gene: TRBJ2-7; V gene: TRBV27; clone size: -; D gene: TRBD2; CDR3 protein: CASSTPGTSGSYEQYF; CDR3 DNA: TGTGCCAGCAGTACCCCGGGGACTAGCGGTTCCTACGAGCAGTACTTC
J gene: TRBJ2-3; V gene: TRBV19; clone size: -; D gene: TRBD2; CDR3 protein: CASSMLAGGGTDTQYF; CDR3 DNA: TGTGCCAGTAGTATGTTAGCGGGGGGCGGCACAGATACGCAGTATTTT
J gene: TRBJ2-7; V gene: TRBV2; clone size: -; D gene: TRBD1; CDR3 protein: CASSEGDRPYEQYF; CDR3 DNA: TGTGCCAGCAGTGAAGGGGACAGGCCCTACGAGCAGTACTTC